The clone carrying this T cell receptor (beta chain) has at least ten counts. TCRdb processed the 5' RACE reads anew with MiXCR; each CDR3 protein has one entry. The sample carries about 70,000 distinct CDR3 sequences, around 3% recorded once. The data were taken from a study of neurological immune-mediated disorders. CDR3 length: 11 residues. V dropped 1 base and J dropped 10 bases, with 9 bases sitting between them. CDR1 DFQATT and CDR2 SNEGSKA come from the germline V gene (reference sequence). Source material: PBMCs. The chain uses TRBV20-1 and TRBJ2-3; tentatively, D is TRBD1 or TRBD2 (5 bases each). The TCR sequence derives from a woman in her forties or fifties with multiple sclerosis. The CDR3: CSARVGEPQYF. Written as DNA, the CDR3 is TGCAGTGCTAGAGTGGGGGAGCCGCAGTATTTT.